This TCR beta chain is from a study of T cell responses to AZD1222 COVID-19 vaccine (dated by TCRdb to 2020 to 2022). With regard to the full study: Because spike-specific TCR depth and breadth did not differ between the two schedules, AZD1222 recipients who got a second dose at roughly 4 weeks were pooled with those who got a second dose at roughly 12 weeks. TCR sequencing was performed for approximately 240 trial participants, of whom about 200 were given two doses of AZD1222 and approximately 25 were given two doses of MenACWY control vaccine. Trial participants were enrolled by age into 18-55, 56-69 and 70-plus year subgroups, with 148, 28 and 57 TCR-sequenced participants respectively.

The CDR3 regions of human TCRbeta chains were analyzed by immunosequencing. On the authors' methods: Repertoire TCRs were checked for matches against a reference library of SARS-CoV-2-specific TCRs that had been generated using the MIRA antigen-specificity platform. Breadth was defined as the fraction of unique TCRs that were SARS-CoV-2-associated. Depth was defined as the fraction of total T cells that were SARS-CoV-2-associated. Each spike-specific TCR was assigned to its reactive spike region and to a CD4 or CD8 class using the MIRA data. Log10-transformed breadth and depth values were compared by one-way ANOVA with Sidak's multiple comparisons tests. TCRdb took over this immuneACCESS table, retaining in-frame rearrangements with V and J assigned. Such tables are incomplete; in checked studies, under half of the missing clones stem from an unresolved V gene, and the remainder is unexplained. That table gives V, J and clone size, and the DNA gave D and trimming. The sample contains fewer than 300,000 clones, more than 80% of them found a single time. Less than 0.65% of the sample is held by the ten biggest clonotypes.

The investigation overall reported the following: Reportedly, close to half of the unique spike-specific TCRs recognized epitopes lying outside the regions that are mutated in the B.1.351 and B.1.1.7 variants. Conclusions about previously exposed vaccinees were limited because only six or seven AZD1222 recipients were SARS-CoV-2 seropositive at baseline. In the small 56-69-year group, the increase in depth fell short of significance, most likely because of low power. Because no day 14 peak-response samples were available, the repertoires could be characterized only after the peak T cell response. The vaccine-associated CD4 TCRs covered the entire spike protein, and the dominant responses fell in regions 160-218 and 743-854. After two AZD1222 doses, both the breadth and the depth of spike-specific TCRs were significantly higher than at day 0 and than in MenACWY recipients. Most participants were white British and females outnumbered males, and the authors suggested that clonal diversity may have been underestimated.

There are 14 amino acids in the CDR3, from cysteine to phenylalanine inclusive. Of the read, only the CDR3 DNA is kept; its 42 bases are in frame from base 1. The germline V gene gives CDR1 as MNHEY and CDR2 as SVGAGI. Unmatched junction bases come to 3, with V trimmed by 8 bases and J by 3 bases. Comments on this clone: This receptor's antigen is unknown. The input lacks base qualities; no much larger clone sits a single base away.

This specimen's time point label, interpreted: baseline before first vaccination. The vaccinee samples were drawn from two UK trials, COV001 and COV002, one of which was a single-blind randomized controlled phase 2/3 trial testing AZD1222 (ChAdOx1 nCoV-19) in healthy adults. For TCRbeta chain sequencing, PBMC samples were collected from trial participants at day 0 and at day 28 after the second dose. This TCR came from an adult in good health. The chain couples TRBV6-5 to TRBJ2-2; TRBD1 matches 10 bases in the middle. Sample: peripheral blood, taken on day 0 of AZD1222 vaccination. CDR3 loop: CASRGQGYTGELFF. Read as DNA, the sequence is TGTGCCAGCCGGGGACAGGGGTACACCGGGGAGCTGTTTTTT.